The source of this T cell receptor beta chain is a study of blood T cells in healthy people across ages. Findings and limits, study-wide: CMV infection status of these donors was not known.

This CDR3 has 15 amino acids. The germline gives CDR1 ENHRY, CDR2 SYGVKD. The authors ran a second PCR of roughly 6 to 11 cycles using a sample-barcoded 5' primer and a J-beta primer mix. Template switching added a 12-random-nucleotide identifier to every cDNA molecule. A single record per CDR3 protein comes from TCRdb applying MiXCR to the 5' RACE reads. The sample has more than 500,000 distinct CDR3 sequences; 27% are singletons. In the case of this clonotype: The antigen remains undetermined. One junction end disagrees with the germline gene, perhaps due to a read error.

The sequenced sample consisted of blood. This receptor was identified in a woman between 65 and 79 years old in good health. This chain joins TRBV10-3 and TRBJ1-2; D is undetermined. CDR3 in amino acids: CAISESVGGNYDYTF. CDR3 bases: TGTGCCATCAGTGAGTCAGTAGGAGGCAACTATGACTACACCTTC.